The 24 T cell receptor beta chains below come from one sample, sequenced in a study of early T cells in non-severe SARS-CoV-2 infection. TCRdb passed the 5' RACE reads through MiXCR, listing each CDR3 protein once. Found here are roughly 61,000 distinct CDR3 sequences, roughly a tenth of them singletons; the top ten hold less than 10%. The sample consisted of whole blood. The origin of the receptors is an adult who was a healthcare worker with PCR-confirmed SARS-CoV-2 infection or an uninfected control (not recorded which).

V and J are TRBV29-1 and TRBJ1-2; D is perhaps TRBD1 (6 bases). V lost 3 bases to trimming and J lost 3 bases, with 11 bases between them. The length of the CDR3 is 13 residues. The V gene's germline CDR1 is SQVTM and CDR2 ANQGSEA. The CDR3 loop reads CSVDQTGYYGYTF. The CDR3 nucleotides are TGCAGCGTTGATCAGACAGGCTACTATGGCTACACCTTC.

This clonotype has just a few counts. The chain couples TRBV4-2 to TRBJ2-5, with TRBD2 matching over 7 bases. The CDR3 is made up of 15 amino acids. The V gene end was trimmed by 0 bases and the J gene end by 2 bases; junction bases not matched to a gene: 3. Per the germline V gene, CDR1 is LGHNA and CDR2 is YNFKEQ. For the CDR3, the DNA is TGTGCCAGCAGCCAAGATCTAGCGGAGCAAGAGACCCAGTACTTC. As protein: CASSQDLAEQETQYF.

This clonotype was seen ten or more times. This chain joins TRBV7-2 and TRBJ1-4; no reliable D call. The germline V and J ends were trimmed by 4 bases and 5 bases, with 11 bases remaining between them. This CDR3 spans 14 amino acids. The V gene's germline CDR1 is SGHTA and CDR2 FQGNSA. CDR3 DNA sequence: TGTGCCAGCAGCTGGATGACGGGGAATGAAAAACTGTTTTTT. This encodes CASSWMTGNEKLFF.

In its sample, this clonotype was seen many times. This chain joins TRBV29-1 and TRBJ2-7, with D unclear. Trimming removed 4 bases from V and 6 bases from J, with 4 bases in between. CDR1 and CDR2 from the germline V gene are SQVTM and ANQGSEA. The CDR3 is 9 residues long. The CDR3 nucleotides read TGCAGCGTTGGAGGCGAGCAGTACTTC. Protein sequence: CSVGGEQYF.

This clonotype came up many times. The chain carries TRBV6-5 and TRBJ2-7; 8 nucleotides agree with TRBD2. The CDR3 is 17 residues long. The V gene end was trimmed by 5 bases and the J gene end by 1 base; junction bases not matched to a gene: 13. Looked up from germline, CDR1 is MNHEY and CDR2 is SVGAGI. CDR3 protein: CASSLLAGGSASYEQYF. Written as DNA, the CDR3 is TGTGCCAGCAGTCTCCTAGCGGGCGGGAGTGCGTCCTACGAGCAGTACTTC.

This clonotype was seen more than once but under ten times. This sequence joins TRBV20-1 and TRBJ2-5, with TRBD2 matching over 7 bases. CDR3 length: 13 amino acids. J gave up 5 bases and V 6 bases, and 9 bases lay outside the gene matches. Germline-derived CDR1 and CDR2 are DFQATT and SNEGSKA (reference sequence). CDR3 DNA sequence: TGCAGTGCCCCGTTGGCGGGAGAGGAGACCCAGTACTTC. Protein product: CSAPLAGEETQYF.

This clonotype appeared many times. The V and J genes are TRBV29-1 and TRBJ1-5; TRBD1 is a possible D gene (6 bases). Germline V gene lookup returns CDR1 SQVTM and CDR2 ANQGSEA. The CDR3 consists of 13 residues. Trimming shortened V by 4 bases and J by 7 bases, and 14 bases separated the two germline ends. For the CDR3, the DNA is TGCAGCGTTGCCGGGGGCGCGGAGCAGCCCCAGCATTTT. This sequence encodes CSVAGGAEQPQHF.

This clonotype was picked up many times. The chain carries TRBV5-4 and TRBJ2-1; D is unresolved. The CDR3 runs to 11 residues. Germline loops: CDR1 SGHNT, CDR2 YYREEE (reference sequence). V was clipped by 2 bases and J by 8 bases, with 5 bases between them. CDR3 loop: CASSLVDEQFF. For the CDR3, the DNA is TGTGCCAGCAGCTTAGTAGATGAGCAGTTCTTC.

The rearrangement links TRBV16 to TRBJ2-1; TRBD2 aligns across 9 bases. The CDR3 spans 15 residues. After removal of 2 bases from V and 6 bases from J, the junction contained 5 bases not matched to a gene. Germline loops: CDR1 KGHSY, CDR2 FQNENV. The CDR3 sequence: CASSQGSAGGNEQFF. Written as DNA, the CDR3 is TGTGCCAGCAGCCAAGGTTCAGCGGGAGGCAATGAGCAGTTCTTC. Combining the CDR3 with reference TRBV16 and TRBJ2-1 gives the whole variable domain GEEVAQTPKHLVRGEGQKAKLYCAPIKGHSYVFWYQQVLKNEFKFLISFQNENVFDETGMPKERFSAKCLPNSPCSLEIQATKLEDSAVYFCASSQGSAGGNEQFFGPGTRLTVL.

This chain connects TRBV20-1 to TRBJ2-7; 9 bases map to TRBD1. V lost 4 bases and J lost 5; bases outside the gene matches: 12. The CDR3 loop spans 15 amino acids. Per the germline V gene, CDR1 is DFQATT and CDR2 is SNEGSKA (reference sequence). The CDR3 protein is CSATSGTGSVNEQYF. CDR3 DNA: TGCAGTGCTACCTCCGGGACAGGGTCCGTAAACGAGCAGTACTTC.

This clonotype came up a few times. The rearrangement joins TRBV7-2 to TRBJ2-2; 7 bases are a match to TRBD1. This CDR3 comprises 16 residues. Germline loops: CDR1 SGHTA, CDR2 FQGNSA. The trim removed 5 bases at V and 0 bases at J, leaving 6 bases unmatched. The CDR3 DNA reads TGTGCCAGCAGCCCCCGAGGGGGCGCGAACACCGGGGAGCTGTTTTTT. Translated: CASSPRGGANTGELFF.

Only a few counts were recorded for this clonotype. The chain employs TRBV9 and TRBJ1-2; TRBD1 agrees at 7 bases. The germline CDR1 and CDR2 sequences are SGDLS and YYNGEE. With V trimmed by 0 bases and J by 4 bases, 9 bases remained unmatched. The CDR3 consists of 16 residues. Here the CDR3 reads CASSVDEGASSYGYTF. The CDR3 nucleotides are TGTGCCAGCAGCGTAGACGAGGGGGCGAGCTCCTATGGCTACACCTTC.

The chain has TRBV6-5 and TRBJ1-1; 9 bases match TRBD1. The germline gives CDR1 MNHEY, CDR2 SVGAGI. With V trimmed by 5 bases and J by 6 bases, 7 bases remained unmatched. The CDR3 extends over 14 amino acids. CDR3 sequence (DNA): TGTGCCAGCAGTAGCTACAGGGGGCGGCCTGAAGCTTTCTTT. Translation: CASSSYRGRPEAFF.

This chain connects TRBV29-1 to TRBJ1-3; the match to TRBD1 covers 7 bases. The CDR3 runs 13 residues. The junction had 4 bases not matched to a gene; V was cut back by 6 bases and J by 2 bases. CDR1 SQVTM and CDR2 ANQGSEA come from the germline V gene. CDR3 amino acids: CSVLGQAGNTIYF. The CDR3 DNA is TGCAGCGTGTTAGGACAGGCTGGAAACACCATATATTTT.

With respect to this clonotype: A much larger clone sits a single nucleotide away, making a read error possible. V is TRBV21-1 and J is TRBJ2-7; the table's D gene call, TRBD1, was not cross checked with the DNA. TRBV21-1 is designated a pseudogene. The CDR3 extends over 10 amino acids. The chain's CDR3 is CACSPPEQYF. The CDR3 DNA reads as TGTGCCTGCAGCCCCCCCGAGCAGTACTTC.

This clonotype was detected many times. The rearrangement uses TRBV7-8 and TRBJ2-7; the match to TRBD2 covers 7 bases. V lost 5 bases to trimming and J lost 0 bases; unmatched junction nucleotides: 19. CDR3 length: 19 residues. Germline V lookup: CDR1 SGHVS, CDR2 FQNEAQ. In DNA form, the CDR3 reads TGTGCCAGCAGCCCCGTCGGGTCGGGACTATCTTCTCCCTCCTACGAGCAGTACTTC. It translates to CASSPVGSGLSSPSYEQYF.

This clonotype was recorded at least ten times. The chain couples TRBV10-3 to TRBJ2-2; no reliable D call. There are 14 residues in the CDR3. Between the trimmed V and J ends, which lost 6 bases and 2 bases, there was a span of 10 bases. The germline CDR1 and CDR2 sequences are ENHRY and SYGVKD. CDR3: CAIRSDGNTGELFF. The CDR3 nucleotides read TGTGCCATCAGAAGTGACGGAAACACCGGGGAGCTGTTTTTT.

This chain joins TRBV29-1 and TRBJ2-7, with TRBD2 matching 9 bases. The CDR3 sequence is 14 residues long. Trimming took 5 bases from V and 2 from J; bases not matched to a gene: 7. In germline, CDR1 is SQVTM, CDR2 ANQGSEA. CDR3 amino acids: CSVLRGGGAYEQYF. In nucleotides, the CDR3 is TGCAGCGTTTTGAGAGGCGGGGGGGCCTACGAGCAGTACTTC.

The rearrangement links TRBV4-1 to TRBJ2-7; 12 bases agree with TRBD2. From germline, CDR1 is MGHRA and CDR2 YSYEKL. The CDR3 runs 19 residues. V lost 0 bases, J lost 0 bases, and 9 bases stayed unmatched. The CDR3 region has the DNA TGCGCCAGCAGCCAAGAGCACGGGACTAGCGGGTGGGGCTCCTACGAGCAGTACTTC. It codes for CASSQEHGTSGWGSYEQYF.

The table lists this clonotype with a few counts. The rearrangement links TRBV11-2 to TRBJ1-1; no clear D gene. Trimming stripped 5 bases from V and 7 bases from J, with 8 bases between. This CDR3 region has 11 residues. CDR1 and CDR2 from the germline V gene are SGHAT and FQNNGV. CDR3 nucleotides: TGTGCCAGCAGCCCTCAGTATGAAGCTTTCTTT. It translates to CASSPQYEAFF. The whole variable domain, remainder taken from reference TRBV11-2 and TRBJ1-1, is EAGVAQSPRYKIIEKRQSVAFWCNPISGHATLYWYQQILGQGPKLLIQFQNNGVVDDSQLPKDRFSAERLKGVDSTLKIQPAKLEDSAVYLCASSPQYEAFFGQGTRLTVV.

Many counts were recorded for this clonotype. The chain links TRBV19 to TRBJ2-1; 9 nucleotides line up with TRBD2. In germline, CDR1 is LNHDA, CDR2 SQIVND (reference sequence). With 0 bases clipped from V and 10 bases from J, the junction kept 7 bases outside the gene matches. This CDR3 has 15 residues. DNA of the CDR3: TGTGCCAGTAGTATAGAAGGAGCGGGAGGACACGAGCAGTTCTTC. Protein: CASSIEGAGGHEQFF.

At least ten counts were recorded for this clonotype. V usage is TRBV12-3 or TRBV12-4 and J usage is TRBJ1-3; D is unresolved. There are 15 residues in the CDR3. The germline V and J ends were trimmed by 6 bases and 0 bases, with 12 bases remaining between them. CDR3 protein: CASSLDRSSGNTIYF. The CDR3 DNA reads TGTGCCAGCAGCCTCGACCGCAGCTCTGGAAACACCATATATTTT.

This chain uses TRBV20-1 with TRBJ2-6, with D hard to call. Germline lookup yields CDR1 DFQATT and CDR2 SNEGSKA (reference sequence). CDR3 length: 15 residues. The V end was cut by 0 bases, the J end by 0 bases, with 6 bases between. The CDR3 sequence: CSARDRASGANVLTF. CDR3 DNA: TGCAGTGCTAGAGATAGGGCCTCTGGGGCCAACGTCCTGACTTTC.

This clonotype has just a few counts. One end of the junction fails to match germline, which may point to a read error. The chain links TRBV11-2 to TRBJ2-3, with no clear D. CDR3 size: 12 residues. CDR1 SGHAT and CDR2 FQNNGV come from the germline V gene. CDR3 bases: TGTGCCAGCAGCGCAAGCACAAATACGCAGTATTTT. Protein: CASSASTNTQYF.